This TCR beta chain was captured by sequencing in a study of CXCR3-negative and CXCR3-positive naive CD8 T cells (dated by TCRdb to about 2019). General notes on the study: In total, some 130 million TRB reads were obtained, corresponding to roughly 1.5 +/- 0.3 million reads per library. The diversity and physicochemical repertoire analyses included about a dozen donors pooled from two independent experiments. TRBV-TRBJ cluster analysis included naive subsets from roughly 5 donors and memory cells from 3 donors. The research as a whole found: Within the same donor, TRBV-TRBJ usage looked similar between naive CXCR3-negative and CXCR3-positive cells, but memory cells had distinct patterns. Surface CD5, linked to self-reactivity in mice, was comparable between naive subsets; TCR interaction strength was therefore also inferred from TRB CDR3 physicochemical properties. Both naive subsets had comparably high repertoire diversity, while memory CD8+ T cells had much lower repertoire diversity. Freshly isolated PBMCs were used for most assays because CXCR3 expression went down partially after cryopreservation. Compared with CXCR3-negative naive cells, CXCR3-positive naive cells had TRB CDR3s with higher hydrophobicity (lower Kidera factor 4), lower energy, and higher strength and volume indices.

To note about this clonotype: It lacks a known antigen.

Sequencing took place on a NextSeq 550. The Human TCR Profiling Kit (MiLaboratory) was used to make UMI-labeled 5' RACE TRB cDNA libraries. cDNA synthesis used the entire amount of extracted RNA, and PCR amplification then used the entire amount of cDNA produced. Libraries were prepared in parallel with an identical number of PCR cycles. The authors processed their data as follows. MIGEC and MiXCR extracted about 53,000 +/- 10,000 unique UMI-labeled TRB cDNA molecules per library, requiring at least two reads per UMI. An average of about 40,000 +/- 10,000 functional in-frame TRB CDR3 nucleotide clonotypes without stop codons was found per library. After downsampling to 5000 UMI-labeled TRB molecules per sample, diversity metrics such as normalized Shannon-Wiener and Chao1 were calculated in VDJtools. Clonotype-size-weighted physicochemical properties of the central five CDR3 residues (interaction energy, strength, volume and Kidera factor 4) were computed in VDJtools. TCRdb reprocessed the public reads and reports one entry per CDR3 protein sequence, without DNA. In this record, the V and J calls reflect TCRdb's handling and not the investigators' own analysis. The table of this sample itemizes tens of thousands of distinct CDR3 sequences. Around 0.58% of the sample is held by the ten biggest clonotypes.

CDR1 is given as MNHEY and CDR2 as SVGEGT, both from the germline V gene. The CDR3 spans 14 residues, from the cysteine through the phenylalanine. DNA is not recorded here. For every CD8+ T cell subset, a few hundred thousand cells were flow-sorted straight into RLT lysis buffer, and each subset was sorted in triplicate. To exclude memory contaminants, naive CD8+ T cells were stringently defined as CD45RO-CCR7+CD27+CD95-. Using standard density gradient centrifugation, peripheral blood mononuclear cells were isolated from buffy coats. A FACSAria III was used to flow-sort naive CXCR3-negative and CXCR3-positive CD8+ T cells. Total RNA was extracted from sorted cells using an RNeasy Mini Kit.

The TCR comes from a human donor in good health. Some clones in this sample may be carry-over from other donors' samples. This chain joins TRBV6-2 or TRBV6-3 to TRBJ2-7; the D gene TCRdb calls, TRBD2, cannot be checked with no DNA. The sequenced material came from naive CXCR3+ CD8+ T cells from blood. According to the study, the label for this sample's cell subset or site signals: CD45RO-CCR7+CD27+CD95- naive CD8+ T cells expressing CXCR3 (TNR3+). The encoded CDR3 is CASSWLADSYEQYF.